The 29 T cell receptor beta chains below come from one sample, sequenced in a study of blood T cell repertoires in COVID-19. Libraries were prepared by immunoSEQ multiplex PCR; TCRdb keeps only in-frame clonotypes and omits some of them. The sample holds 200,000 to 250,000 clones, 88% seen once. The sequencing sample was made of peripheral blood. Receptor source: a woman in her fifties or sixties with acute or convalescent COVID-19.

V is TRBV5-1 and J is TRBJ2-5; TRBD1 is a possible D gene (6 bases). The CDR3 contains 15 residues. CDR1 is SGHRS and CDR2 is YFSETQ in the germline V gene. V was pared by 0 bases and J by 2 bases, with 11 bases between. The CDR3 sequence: CASSLAQGSQETQYF. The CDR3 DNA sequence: TGCGCCAGCAGCTTGGCACAGGGTTCTCAAGAGACCCAGTACTTC. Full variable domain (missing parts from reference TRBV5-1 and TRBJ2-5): KAGVTQTPRYLIKTRGQQVTLSCSPISGHRSVSWYQQTPGQGLQFLFEYFSETQRNKGNFPGRFSGRQFSNSRSEMNVSTLELGDSALYLCASSLAQGSQETQYFGPGTRLLVL.

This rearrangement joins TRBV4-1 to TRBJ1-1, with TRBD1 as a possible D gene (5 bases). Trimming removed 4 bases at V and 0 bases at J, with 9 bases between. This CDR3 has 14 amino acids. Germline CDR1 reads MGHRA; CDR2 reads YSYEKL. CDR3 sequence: CASSRVGVNTEAFF. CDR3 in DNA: TGCGCCAGCAGCCGCGTAGGGGTGAACACTGAAGCTTTCTTT.

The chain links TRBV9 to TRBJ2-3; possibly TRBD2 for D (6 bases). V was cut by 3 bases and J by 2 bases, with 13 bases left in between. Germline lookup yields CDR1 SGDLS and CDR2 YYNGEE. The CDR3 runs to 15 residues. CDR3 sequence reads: CASSAVEGPTDTQYF. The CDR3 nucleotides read TGTGCCAGCAGCGCCGTGGAGGGGCCCACAGATACGCAGTATTTT. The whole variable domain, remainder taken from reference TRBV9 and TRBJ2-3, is DSGVTQTPKHLITATGQRVTLRCSPRSGDLSVYWYQQSLDQGLQFLIQYYNGEERAKGNILERFSAQQFPDLHSELNLSSLELGDSALYFCASSAVEGPTDTQYFGPGTRLTVL.

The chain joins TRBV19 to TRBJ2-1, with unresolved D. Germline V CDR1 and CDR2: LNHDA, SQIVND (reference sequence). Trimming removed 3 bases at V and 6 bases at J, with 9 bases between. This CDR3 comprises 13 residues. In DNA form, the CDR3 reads TGTGCCAGTAGTATTAAGGTAGCCAATGAGCAGTTCTTC. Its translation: CASSIKVANEQFF.

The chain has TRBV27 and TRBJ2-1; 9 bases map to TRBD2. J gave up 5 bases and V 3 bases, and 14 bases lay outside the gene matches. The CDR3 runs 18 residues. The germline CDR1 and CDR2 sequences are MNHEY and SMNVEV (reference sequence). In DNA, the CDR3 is TGTGCCAGCAGTTTCCCCAGCGGGAGGCCAAAGGGGCACAATGAGCAGTTCTTC. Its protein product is CASSFPSGRPKGHNEQFF.

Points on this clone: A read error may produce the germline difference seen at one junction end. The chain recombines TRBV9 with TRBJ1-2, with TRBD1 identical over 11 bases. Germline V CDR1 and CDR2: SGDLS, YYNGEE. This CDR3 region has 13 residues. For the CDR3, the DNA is TGTGCCAGCAGCCCCGGAGGGACAGGGGGTATGGCCTTC. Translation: CASSPGGTGGMAF.

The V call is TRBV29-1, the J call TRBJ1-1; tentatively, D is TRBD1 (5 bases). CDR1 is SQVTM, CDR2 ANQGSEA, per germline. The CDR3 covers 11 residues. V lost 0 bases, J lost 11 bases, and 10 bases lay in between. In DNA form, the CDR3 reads TGCAGCGTTGAAGATCAGGGTTTGGCTTTCTTT. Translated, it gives CSVEDQGLAFF.

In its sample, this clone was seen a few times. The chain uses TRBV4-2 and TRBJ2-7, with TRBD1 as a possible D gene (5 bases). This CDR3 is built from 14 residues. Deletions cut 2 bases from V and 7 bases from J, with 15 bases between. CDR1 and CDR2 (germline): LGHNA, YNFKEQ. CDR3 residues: CASSQQGTRLEQYF. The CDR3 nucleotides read TGTGCCAGCAGCCAACAGGGTACAAGGTTGGAGCAGTACTTC.

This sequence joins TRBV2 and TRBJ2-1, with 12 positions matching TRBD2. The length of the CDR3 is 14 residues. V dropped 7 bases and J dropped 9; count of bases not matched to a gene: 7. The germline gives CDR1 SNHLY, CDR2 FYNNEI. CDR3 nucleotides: TGTGCCAGCAATCGACTAGCGGGAGAGGCTGAGCAGTTCTTC. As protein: CASNRLAGEAEQFF.

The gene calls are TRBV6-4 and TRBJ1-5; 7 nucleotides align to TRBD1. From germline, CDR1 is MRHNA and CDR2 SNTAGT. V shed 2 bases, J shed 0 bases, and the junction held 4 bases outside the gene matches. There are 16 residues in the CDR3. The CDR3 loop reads CASSDQTGPSNQPQHF. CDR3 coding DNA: TGTGCCAGCAGTGACCAGACAGGGCCTAGCAATCAGCCCCAGCATTTT.

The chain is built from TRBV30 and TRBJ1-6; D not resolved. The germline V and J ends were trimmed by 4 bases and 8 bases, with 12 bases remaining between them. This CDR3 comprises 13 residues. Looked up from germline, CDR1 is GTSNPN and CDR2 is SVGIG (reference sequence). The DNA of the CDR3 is TGTGCCTGGAATCCCGACTTCGATTCACCCCTCCACTTT. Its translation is CAWNPDFDSPLHF.

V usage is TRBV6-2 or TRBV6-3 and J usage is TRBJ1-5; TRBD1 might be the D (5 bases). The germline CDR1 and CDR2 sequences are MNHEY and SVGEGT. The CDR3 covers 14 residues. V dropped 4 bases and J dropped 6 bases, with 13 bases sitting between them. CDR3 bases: TGTGCCAGCAGTTCCCCCGACAGAGTTCAGCCCCAGCATTTT. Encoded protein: CASSSPDRVQPQHF.

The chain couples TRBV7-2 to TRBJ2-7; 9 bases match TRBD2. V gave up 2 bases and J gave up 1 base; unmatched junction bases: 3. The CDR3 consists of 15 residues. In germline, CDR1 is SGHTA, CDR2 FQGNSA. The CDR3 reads CASSLTSGYSYEQYF. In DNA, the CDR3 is TGTGCCAGCAGCTTAACTAGCGGGTATTCCTACGAGCAGTACTTC.

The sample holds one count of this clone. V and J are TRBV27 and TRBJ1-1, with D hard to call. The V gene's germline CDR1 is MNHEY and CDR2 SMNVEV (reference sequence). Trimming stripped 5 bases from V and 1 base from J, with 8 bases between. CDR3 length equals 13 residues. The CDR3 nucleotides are TGTGCCAGCAGTACCGTAGAGAACACTGAAGCTTTCTTT. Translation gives CASSTVENTEAFF.

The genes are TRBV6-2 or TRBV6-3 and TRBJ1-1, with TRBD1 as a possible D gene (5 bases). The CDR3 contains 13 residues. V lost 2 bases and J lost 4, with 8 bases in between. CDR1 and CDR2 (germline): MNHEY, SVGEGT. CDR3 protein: CASSYGRATEAFF. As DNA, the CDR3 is TGTGCCAGCAGTTACGGCAGGGCCACTGAAGCTTTCTTT.

DNA of the CDR3: TGTGCCAGCAGTTTAGGACTAGCGGGCCCCTACGAGCAGTACTTC. Translation gives CASSLGLAGPYEQYF. The rearrangement uses TRBV27 and TRBJ2-7; 11 bases agree with TRBD2. The germline CDR1 and CDR2 sequences are MNHEY and SMNVEV (reference sequence). This CDR3 is built from 15 residues. With V trimmed by 2 bases and J by 2 bases, 2 bases remained unmatched.

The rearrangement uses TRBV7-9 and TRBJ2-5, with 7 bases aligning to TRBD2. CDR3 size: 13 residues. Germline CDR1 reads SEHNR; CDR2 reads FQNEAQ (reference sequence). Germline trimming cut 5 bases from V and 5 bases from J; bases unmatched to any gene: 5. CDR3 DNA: TGTGCCAGCAGCCCCCGGGGAGGGGAGACCCAGTACTTC. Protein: CASSPRGGETQYF.

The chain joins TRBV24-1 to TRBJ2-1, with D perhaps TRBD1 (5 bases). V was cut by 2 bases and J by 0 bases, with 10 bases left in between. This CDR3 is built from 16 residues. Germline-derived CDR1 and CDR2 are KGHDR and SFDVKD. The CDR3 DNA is TGTGCCACCAGTGATTCCCGGACAAGCTCCTACAATGAGCAGTTCTTC. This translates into CATSDSRTSSYNEQFF.

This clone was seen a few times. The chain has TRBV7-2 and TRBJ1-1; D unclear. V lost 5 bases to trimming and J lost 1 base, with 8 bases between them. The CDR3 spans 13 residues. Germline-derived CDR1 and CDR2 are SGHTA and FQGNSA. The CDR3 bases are TGTGCCAGCAGCCCCGGGTGGAACACTGAAGCTTTCTTT. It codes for CASSPGWNTEAFF.

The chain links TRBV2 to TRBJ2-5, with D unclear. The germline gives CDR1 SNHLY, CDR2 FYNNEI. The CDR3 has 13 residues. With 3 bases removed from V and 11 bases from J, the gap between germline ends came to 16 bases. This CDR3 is CASSDETTPYQYF. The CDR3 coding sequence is TGTGCCAGCAGTGACGAGACGACTCCGTATCAGTACTTC.

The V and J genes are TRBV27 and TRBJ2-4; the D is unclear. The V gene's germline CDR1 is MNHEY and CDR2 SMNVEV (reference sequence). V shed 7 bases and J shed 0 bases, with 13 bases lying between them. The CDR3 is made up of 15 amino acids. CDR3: CASKPEAAAKNIQYF. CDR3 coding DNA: TGTGCCAGCAAGCCCGAGGCGGCAGCCAAAAACATTCAGTACTTC.

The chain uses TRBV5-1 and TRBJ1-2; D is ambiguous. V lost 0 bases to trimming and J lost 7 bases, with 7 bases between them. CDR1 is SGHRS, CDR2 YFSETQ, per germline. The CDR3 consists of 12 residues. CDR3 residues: CASSLGGSGYTF. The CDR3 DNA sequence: TGCGCCAGCAGCTTGGGAGGTTCTGGCTACACCTTC.

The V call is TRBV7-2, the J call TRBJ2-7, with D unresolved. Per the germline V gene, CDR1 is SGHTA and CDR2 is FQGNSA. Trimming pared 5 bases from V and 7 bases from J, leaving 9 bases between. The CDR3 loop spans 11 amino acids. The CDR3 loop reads CASSPAREQYF. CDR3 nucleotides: TGTGCCAGCAGCCCGGCTAGAGAGCAGTACTTC.

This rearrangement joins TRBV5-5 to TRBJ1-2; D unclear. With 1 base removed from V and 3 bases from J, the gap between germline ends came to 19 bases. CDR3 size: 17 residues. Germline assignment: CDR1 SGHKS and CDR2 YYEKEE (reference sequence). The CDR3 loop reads CASSLYALRRLDYGYTF. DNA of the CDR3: TGTGCCAGCAGCTTGTACGCCTTAAGACGACTTGACTATGGCTACACCTTC.

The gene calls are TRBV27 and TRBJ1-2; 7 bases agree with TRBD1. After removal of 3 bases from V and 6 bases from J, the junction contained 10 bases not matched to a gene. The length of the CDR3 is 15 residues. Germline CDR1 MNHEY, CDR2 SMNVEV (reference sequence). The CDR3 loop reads CASSFFEGARNGYTF. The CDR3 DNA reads TGTGCCAGCAGTTTTTTTGAGGGGGCGAGGAATGGCTACACCTTC.

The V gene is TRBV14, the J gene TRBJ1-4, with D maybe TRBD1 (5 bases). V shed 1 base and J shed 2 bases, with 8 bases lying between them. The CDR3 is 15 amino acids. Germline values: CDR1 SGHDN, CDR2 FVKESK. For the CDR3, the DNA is TGTGCCAGCAGCCAAGTTGGGGGGACTAATGAAAAACTGTTTTTT. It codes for CASSQVGGTNEKLFF.

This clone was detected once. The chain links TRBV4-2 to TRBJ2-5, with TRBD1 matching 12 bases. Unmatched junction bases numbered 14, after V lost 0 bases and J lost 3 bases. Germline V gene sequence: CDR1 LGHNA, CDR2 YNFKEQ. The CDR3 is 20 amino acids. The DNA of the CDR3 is TGTGCCAGCAGCCAAGAGGGGGGACAGGGGGCGCTTAACCCAAAAGAGACCCAGTACTTC. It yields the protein CASSQEGGQGALNPKETQYF.

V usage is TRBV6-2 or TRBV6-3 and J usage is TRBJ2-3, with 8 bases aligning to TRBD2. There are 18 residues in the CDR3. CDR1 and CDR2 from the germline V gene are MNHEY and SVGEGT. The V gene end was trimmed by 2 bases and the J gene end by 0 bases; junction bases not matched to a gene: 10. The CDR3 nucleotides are TGTGCCAGCAGTTACAGGCCGGGAGGGCTCGTTAGCACAGATACGCAGTATTTT. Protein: CASSYRPGGLVSTDTQYF.

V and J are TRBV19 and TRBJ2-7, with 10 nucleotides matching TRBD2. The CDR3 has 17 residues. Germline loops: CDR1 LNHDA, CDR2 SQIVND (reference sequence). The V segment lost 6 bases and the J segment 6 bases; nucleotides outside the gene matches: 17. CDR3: CASSKREGPKSGGEQYF. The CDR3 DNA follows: TGTGCCAGTAGCAAGCGGGAGGGCCCGAAAAGCGGAGGCGAGCAGTACTTC.